This T cell receptor beta chain was profiled in a study of cytomegalovirus exposure and HLA in healthy donors. Whole-study findings and limits: Researchers had no immune exposure information except CMV serostatus available. Association of approximately 16,000 TCR beta sequences with HLA alleles was found at 0.05 false discovery rate in a later analysis. Presence/absence analyses supposed approximately even sequencing depth among donors. In a later analysis, compared with equally common non-associated chains, HLA-associated beta chains were more expanded.

Both 60 Vbeta primers and 13 Jbeta primers went into the PCR. Profiling relied on immunoSEQ multiplex PCR, and the TCRdb table lists in-frame clones only, not all of them. The sample has some 150,000 clones, 77% seen once. V trimming: 3 bases; J trimming: 6 bases; junction bases outside the gene matches: 14. The V gene's germline CDR1 is SGDLS and CDR2 YYNGEE. This CDR3 region has 18 residues. For this clone: Its antigen remains unidentified.

The chain combines TRBV9 with TRBJ1-6, with 8 nucleotides matching TRBD1. The receptor's source is a woman aged 25 to 45 in good health and CMV-seronegative. Specimen: PBMCs. The CDR3 DNA reads TGTGCCAGCAGCGCGGGGGACAGGTCGGGTGCCTTTAATTCACCCCTCCACTTT. This translates into CASSAGDRSGAFNSPLHF.